Here is one TCR beta chain with its context. The repertoire was sequenced with immunoSEQ multiplex PCR; TCRdb's copy has only in-frame clones and lacks some. The table records 450 to 550 clones, around two fifths of them present only once. V shed 3 bases and J shed 6 bases, with 8 bases lying between them. This CDR3 has 11 amino acids. The germline V gene has CDR1 GTSNPN and CDR2 SVGIG (reference sequence). The entry originates in a study of CXCR4 blockade with PD-1 therapy in pancreatic cancer. Sequencing was performed on tumor tissue. The chain uses TRBV30 and TRBJ1-1, with D tentatively TRBD1 (6 bases). This receptor was obtained from a human donor with pancreatic ductal adenocarcinoma. The chain's CDR3 is CAWSSGAEAFF. CDR3 sequence (DNA): TGTGCCTGGAGCTCAGGGGCTGAAGCTTTCTTT.